The 15 T cell receptor beta chains listed next were all sequenced from one sample in a study of blood T cell repertoires in COVID-19. Produced via immunoSEQ multiplex PCR; TCRdb's table is partial and in-frame only. This table holds about 200,000 clones, approximately 90% found once. Sequenced: peripheral blood. Every receptor here comes from a man in his forties or fifties with acute or convalescent COVID-19.

The gene calls are TRBV24-1 and TRBJ2-1; possible D gene TRBD1, 5 bases. The CDR3 totals 13 residues. Germline V CDR1 and CDR2: KGHDR, SFDVKD. Trimming took 0 bases from V and 8 from J, leaving 7 bases between them. The CDR3 DNA sequence: TGTGCCACCAGTGATTTGGAAGGGGATGAGCAGTTCTTC. This encodes CATSDLEGDEQFF.

This chain uses TRBV19 with TRBJ2-7; 7 bases match TRBD2. V shed 3 bases, J shed 2 bases, and the junction held 10 bases outside the gene matches. The CDR3 is 16 amino acids. CDR1 is LNHDA, CDR2 SQIVND, per germline (reference sequence). The CDR3 coding sequence is TGTGCCAGTAGTATGGGAGTCGGCGGGAGCACCTACGAGCAGTACTTC. Translated, it gives CASSMGVGGSTYEQYF.

This chain uses TRBV6-9 with TRBJ1-5; D perhaps matches TRBD1 (5 bases). The CDR3 loop spans 17 amino acids. Germline lookup yields CDR1 MNHGY and CDR2 SVAAGI. V lost 9 bases and J lost 2, with 23 bases in between. This chain's CDR3 is CARILRDEVAGNQPQHF. The DNA of the CDR3 is TGTGCCAGGATCCTCCGGGACGAAGTAGCGGGCAATCAGCCCCAGCATTTT.

The gene calls are TRBV4-2 and TRBJ1-2, with TRBD1 matching over 7 bases. J lost 7 bases, V lost 3 bases, and 11 bases had no gene match. The germline V gene has CDR1 LGHNA and CDR2 YNFKEQ. CDR3 length: 15 amino acids. The CDR3 here is CASSQIGQAGFGYTF. In nucleotides, the CDR3 is TGTGCCAGCAGCCAGATAGGACAGGCAGGGTTTGGCTACACCTTC.

This clone was seen just once. The chain recombines TRBV7-2 with TRBJ1-4; TRBD1 agrees at 7 bases. The J segment lost 7 bases and the V segment lost 3 bases, leaving 5 bases of the junction unmatched. The CDR3 consists of 14 residues. Germline V gene sequence: CDR1 SGHTA, CDR2 FQGNSA. The CDR3 DNA sequence: TGTGCCAGCAGCTTTGACAGGGATGGTGAAAAACTGTTTTTT. Protein sequence: CASSFDRDGEKLFF.

The table lists this clone with a few counts. This chain joins TRBV28 and TRBJ2-7; TRBD1 matches at 11 bases. CDR1 is MDHEN, CDR2 SYDVKM, per germline. CDR3 size: 16 residues. V was clipped by 6 bases and J by 3 bases; unmatched bases: 10. The CDR3 is CASSPQPGQGVYEQYF. In DNA form, the CDR3 reads TGTGCCAGCAGCCCTCAACCGGGACAGGGGGTCTACGAGCAGTACTTC. The entire variable domain, with the rest obtained from reference TRBV28 and TRBJ2-7, is as follows: DVKVTQSSRYLVKRTGEKVFLECVQDMDHENMFWYRQDPGLGLRLIYFSYDVKMKEKGDIPEGYSVSREKKERFSLILESASTNQTSMYLCASSPQPGQGVYEQYFGPGTRLTVT.

J is TRBJ1-5 and V is TRBV4-1; 7 nucleotides match TRBD1. From germline, CDR1 is MGHRA and CDR2 YSYEKL. This CDR3 has 15 amino acids. The V segment lost 3 bases and the J segment 16 bases; nucleotides outside the gene matches: 18. The CDR3 coding sequence is TGCGCCAGCAGCCAGAACCGGGACAGCAAATCGATTTATCATTTT. Its protein product is CASSQNRDSKSIYHF.

This chain uses TRBV7-9 with TRBJ1-4; 10 bases fit TRBD1. This CDR3 spans 19 amino acids. The V and J ends lost 5 bases and 4 bases, in that order; junction bases with no gene match: 16. CDR1 SEHNR and CDR2 FQNEAQ come from the germline V gene (reference sequence). CDR3 DNA sequence: TGTGCCAGCAGCCTAATTTGGACAGGGGGAAAGGGAATTAATGAAAAACTGTTTTTT. Protein sequence: CASSLIWTGGKGINEKLFF.

The V call is TRBV19, the J call TRBJ1-1; 7 bases match TRBD1. The CDR3 has 13 residues. CDR1 and CDR2 from the germline V gene are LNHDA and SQIVND (reference sequence). V lost 6 bases, J lost 7 bases, and 8 bases stayed unmatched. The CDR3 sequence: CASRLQGQGEAFF. The CDR3 DNA follows: TGTGCCAGTAGACTACAGGGGCAGGGTGAAGCTTTCTTT. Full variable domain (missing parts from reference TRBV19 and TRBJ1-1): DGGITQSPKYLFRKEGQNVTLSCEQNLNHDAMYWYRQDPGQGLRLIYYSQIVNDFQKGDIAEGYSVSREKKESFPLTVTSAQKNPTAFYLCASRLQGQGEAFFGQGTRLTVV.

This clone has only one observation. This chain connects TRBV7-3 to TRBJ1-1, with D perhaps matching TRBD1 (6 bases). The CDR3 contains 13 residues. Germline V gene lookup returns CDR1 SGHTA and CDR2 FQGTGA. V dropped 5 bases and J dropped 0 bases, with 7 bases sitting between them. CDR3 region: CASSRDMNTEAFF. Written as DNA, the CDR3 is TGTGCCAGCAGCCGGGACATGAACACTGAAGCTTTCTTT.

V usage is TRBV30 and J usage is TRBJ2-5; a weak D match, TRBD1 (5 bases). The germline CDR1 and CDR2 sequences are GTSNPN and SVGIG (reference sequence). The CDR3 is 18 amino acids. V was shortened by 0 bases and J by 1 base, with 21 bases between the two germline ends. The CDR3 is CAWSVTLTPQAPQETQYF. The CDR3, as DNA: TGTGCCTGGAGTGTTACCCTAACCCCACAGGCCCCCCAAGAGACCCAGTACTTC.

J is TRBJ2-1 and V is TRBV12-5; 10 bases agree with TRBD2. Germline CDR1 is LGHNT and CDR2 is FRNRAP. V lost 6 bases to trimming and J lost 7 bases; unmatched junction nucleotides: 3. CDR3 length: 13 residues. CDR3 region: CASGLAGVNEQFF. For the CDR3, the DNA is TGTGCTAGTGGGCTAGCGGGAGTGAATGAGCAGTTCTTC.

This chain uses TRBV6-5 with TRBJ2-5; 8 nucleotides match TRBD2. V lost 5 bases to trimming and J lost 5 bases; unmatched junction nucleotides: 7. The germline CDR1 and CDR2 sequences are MNHEY and SVGAGI. CDR3 length equals 14 residues. The CDR3 loop reads CASSPWTSWETQYF. The DNA for the CDR3 is TGTGCCAGCAGTCCCTGGACTAGCTGGGAGACCCAGTACTTC.

This chain joins TRBV27 and TRBJ2-1; no clear D. Germline V gene sequence: CDR1 MNHEY, CDR2 SMNVEV (reference sequence). This CDR3 is built from 15 residues. V was trimmed by 2 bases and J by 0 bases, leaving 8 bases between them. CDR3 in amino acids: CASSLLQSSYNEQFF. CDR3 DNA sequence: TGTGCCAGCAGTTTACTACAGAGCTCCTACAATGAGCAGTTCTTC.

The chain links TRBV7-6 to TRBJ2-1, with a tentative D call TRBD2 (6 bases). This CDR3 comprises 14 residues. Germline CDR1 SGHVS, CDR2 FNYEAQ. Trimming shortened V by 1 base and J by 6 bases, and 10 bases separated the two germline ends. CDR3 bases: TGTGCCAGCAGCTTAGGTGCGGAGGGCAATGAGCAGTTCTTC. It codes for CASSLGAEGNEQFF.